This TCR beta chain came from a study of memory CD8 T cells in hepatitis C reinfection. Study details: Peak reinfection samples were taken 3 to 8 weeks after detection.

The protocol was immunoSEQ multiplex PCR, while the TCRdb copy is restricted to in-frame clones and leaves out a portion. The repertoire holds more than 35,000 clones, approximately 90% seen once, with around 1.2% in the top ten. In the case of this clone: Its specificity is not known.

Study-wide points: With roughly five donors, public clonotype conclusions could not be definitive.

The time point here: peak reinfection, 3 to 8 weeks after reinfection detection. No in vitro expansion preceded TCR sequencing of the sorted cells. People who inject drugs from Montreal's HEPCO study were the donors. Control naive CD8 T cells came from a couple of donors at all three reinfection time points. V lost 6 bases to trimming and J lost 7 bases, with 10 bases between them. Germline loops: CDR1 SGHTA, CDR2 FQGNSA. The CDR3 extends over 12 amino acids. The chain has TRBV7-2 and TRBJ2-1; D is uncertain. Sequenced: naive CD8+ T cells sorted from blood. The TCR was taken from a young man with hepatitis C virus infection. The CDR3 region is CASSPSRNEQFF. The CDR3 nucleotides read TGTGCCAGCAGTCCAAGCCGAAATGAGCAGTTCTTC.